A single sample is the source of the 11 T cell receptor beta chains below, sequenced in a study of cytomegalovirus exposure and HLA in healthy donors. The PCR was carried out with 60 Vbeta primers and 13 Jbeta primers. Measured with immunoSEQ multiplex PCR; TCRdb has only the in-frame clones, and not every one. This table has about 140,000 clones, roughly three quarters appearing once. Source material: PBMCs. The receptors derive from a woman aged 30 to 39 in good health and CMV-seronegative.

The chain joins TRBV19 to TRBJ2-7, with 7 bases lining up with TRBD2. Trimming at V came to 0 bases and at J to 4 bases, leaving 12 bases not matched to a gene. This CDR3 comprises 17 residues. Germline CDR1 reads LNHDA; CDR2 reads SQIVND (reference sequence). In nucleotides, the CDR3 is TGTGCCAGTAGTATAGATTTTGGGCTAGCGGACTTTTACGAGCAGTACTTC. As protein: CASSIDFGLADFYEQYF.

The chain links TRBV15 to TRBJ1-2; weak D call: TRBD1 (6 bases). Germline V gives CDR1 LNHNV, CDR2 YYDKDF (reference sequence). The CDR3 runs 15 residues. Trimming pared 0 bases from V and 6 bases from J, leaving 14 bases between. In nucleotides, the CDR3 is TGTGCCACCAGCAGAGACCCCAGGGGTGGGGATGGCTACACCTTC. Translation: CATSRDPRGGDGYTF.

The rearrangement uses TRBV9 and TRBJ1-2, with TRBD1 matching over 7 bases. The germline CDR1 and CDR2 sequences are SGDLS and YYNGEE. The CDR3 contains 14 residues. The V gene end was trimmed by 3 bases and the J gene end by 5 bases; junction bases not matched to a gene: 7. The CDR3 sequence is CASSAGTALYGYTF. CDR3 DNA sequence: TGTGCCAGCAGCGCCGGGACAGCCCTTTATGGCTACACCTTC.

The rearrangement links TRBV5-1 to TRBJ1-1, with D hard to call. The V and J ends lost 0 bases and 4 bases respectively, with 10 bases between them. Germline V gene sequence: CDR1 SGHRS, CDR2 YFSETQ. The CDR3 totals 14 residues. The CDR3 DNA sequence: TGCGCCAGCAGCTTGGCGGGGTCAACCACTGAAGCTTTCTTT. Translation gives CASSLAGSTTEAFF.

This chain joins TRBV6-4 and TRBJ2-2; 9 positions agree with TRBD1. Per germline, CDR1 MRHNA and CDR2 SNTAGT. The V gene end was trimmed by 8 bases and the J gene end by 3 bases; junction bases not matched to a gene: 4. The CDR3 spans 14 residues. The DNA of the CDR3 is TGTGCCAGCTCGAGGACAGGGGACACCGGGGAGCTGTTTTTT. Translated, it gives CASSRTGDTGELFF.

The chain is built from TRBV2 and TRBJ2-1; D may be TRBD1 (6 bases). Trimming took off 8 bases at V and 14 bases at J, with 19 bases between the two ends. Germline V gene lookup returns CDR1 SNHLY and CDR2 FYNNEI. This CDR3 comprises 12 residues. This CDR3 reads CASGEIPGQEFF. The CDR3 DNA sequence: TGTGCCAGCGGAGAGATTCCGGGACAAGAGTTCTTC.

V gene TRBV9 combines with J gene TRBJ2-3, with 8 bases lining up with TRBD2. The V and J ends lost 0 bases and 2 bases, in that order; junction bases with no gene match: 8. Germline values: CDR1 SGDLS, CDR2 YYNGEE. There are 17 residues in the CDR3. For the CDR3, the DNA is TGTGCCAGCAGCGTAGCTCGAAACGGGGGGGACACAGATACGCAGTATTTT. It is translated as CASSVARNGGDTDTQYF.

In this sample, this clone turned up a few times. The chain is built from TRBV19 and TRBJ1-2, with D unclear. CDR1 and CDR2 from the germline V gene are LNHDA and SQIVND (reference sequence). The CDR3 consists of 13 residues. With 8 bases removed from V and 6 bases from J, the gap between germline ends came to 16 bases. The DNA of the CDR3 is TGTGCCAGTTCTAAGTACGATCTGGATGGCTACACCTTC. Amino acid sequence: CASSKYDLDGYTF.

The J gene is TRBJ1-5, the V gene TRBV2; maybe TRBD1 (6 bases). Germline CDR1 SNHLY, CDR2 FYNNEI. V was shortened by 4 bases and J by 7 bases, with 14 bases between the two germline ends. The CDR3 is made up of 14 amino acids. The CDR3 DNA follows: TGTGCCAGCAGTGGTCTGGGGGCCGGGCAGCCCCAGCATTTT. Its translation is CASSGLGAGQPQHF.

The V gene is TRBV9, the J gene TRBJ2-1, with 12 bases identical to TRBD2. Germline trimming cut 0 bases from V and 10 bases from J; bases unmatched to any gene: 5. This CDR3 is 15 amino acids long. CDR1 SGDLS and CDR2 YYNGEE come from the germline V gene. This chain's CDR3 is CASSVGLAGEGEQFF. The CDR3 nucleotides are TGTGCCAGCAGCGTAGGACTAGCGGGAGAGGGAGAGCAGTTCTTC.

The rearrangement joins TRBV4-1 to TRBJ1-6; 8 bases match TRBD1. The junction had 12 bases not matched to a gene; V was cut back by 3 bases and J by 14 bases. The germline gives CDR1 MGHRA, CDR2 YSYEKL. This CDR3 contains 15 residues. The CDR3 loop reads CASSQADREHWALHF. CDR3 DNA sequence: TGCGCCAGCAGCCAGGCGGACAGGGAGCATTGGGCCCTCCACTTT.